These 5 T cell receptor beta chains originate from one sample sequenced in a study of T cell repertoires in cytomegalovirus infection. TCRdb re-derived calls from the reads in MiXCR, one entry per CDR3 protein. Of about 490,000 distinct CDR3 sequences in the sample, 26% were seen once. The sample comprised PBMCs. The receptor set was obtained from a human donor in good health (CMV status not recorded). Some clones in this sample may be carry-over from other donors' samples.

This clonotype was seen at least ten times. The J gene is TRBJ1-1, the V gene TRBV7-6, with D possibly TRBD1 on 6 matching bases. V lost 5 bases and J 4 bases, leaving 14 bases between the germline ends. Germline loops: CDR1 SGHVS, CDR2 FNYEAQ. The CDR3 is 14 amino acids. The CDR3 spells CASSEGSGATEAFF. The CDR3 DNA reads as TGTGCCAGCAGCGAAGGGTCAGGGGCCACTGAAGCTTTCTTT.

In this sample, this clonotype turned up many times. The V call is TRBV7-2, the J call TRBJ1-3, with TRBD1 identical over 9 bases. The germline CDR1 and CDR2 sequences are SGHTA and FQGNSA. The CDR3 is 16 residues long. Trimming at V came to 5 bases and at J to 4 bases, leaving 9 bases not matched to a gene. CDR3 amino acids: CASSQTHRGRGNTIYF. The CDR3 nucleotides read TGTGCCAGCAGCCAGACCCACAGGGGGCGGGGAAACACCATATATTTT.

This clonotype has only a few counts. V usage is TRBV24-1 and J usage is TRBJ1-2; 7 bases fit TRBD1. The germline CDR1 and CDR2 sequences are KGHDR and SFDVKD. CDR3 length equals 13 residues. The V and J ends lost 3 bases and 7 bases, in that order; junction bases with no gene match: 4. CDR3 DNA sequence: TGTGCCACCAGTGATGGAGGGGGCTCTGGCTACACCTTC. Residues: CATSDGGGSGYTF.

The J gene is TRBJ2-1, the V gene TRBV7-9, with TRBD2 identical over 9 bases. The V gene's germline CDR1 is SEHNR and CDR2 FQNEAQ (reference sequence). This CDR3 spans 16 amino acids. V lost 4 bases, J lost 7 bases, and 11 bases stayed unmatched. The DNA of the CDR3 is TGTGCCAGCAGCTCGACTATAGCGGGAGTATTTAATGAGCAGTTCTTC. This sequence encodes CASSSTIAGVFNEQFF.

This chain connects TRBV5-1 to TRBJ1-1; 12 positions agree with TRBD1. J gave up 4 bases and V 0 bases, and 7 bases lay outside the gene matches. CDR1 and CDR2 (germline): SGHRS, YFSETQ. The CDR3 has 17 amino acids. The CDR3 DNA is TGCGCCAGCAGCTTGGACCCGGGACAGGGGGCAGGCACTGAAGCTTTCTTT. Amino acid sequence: CASSLDPGQGAGTEAFF. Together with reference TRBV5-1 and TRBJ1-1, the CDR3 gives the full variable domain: KAGVTQTPRYLIKTRGQQVTLSCSPISGHRSVSWYQQTPGQGLQFLFEYFSETQRNKGNFPGRFSGRQFSNSRSEMNVSTLELGDSALYLCASSLDPGQGAGTEAFFGQGTRLTVV.